The clone carrying this TCR beta chain was counted between two and nine times. Antigen specificity is unknown. The data belong to a study of cytomegalovirus exposure and HLA in healthy donors. Study-wide points: An analysis done earlier found most TCR beta V segments productive about 87% or about 30% of the time.

Trimming took 1 base from V and 6 from J, leaving 22 bases between them. The CDR3 spans 17 residues. Germline CDR1 and CDR2: SEHNR and FQNEAQ (reference sequence). PCR involved 60 Vbeta and 13 Jbeta primers. Assay used: immunoSEQ multiplex PCR; TCRdb lists only in-frame clones, some missing. The sample yields about 130,000 clones, 65% to 80% seen once. J is TRBJ2-7 and V is TRBV7-9, with a tentative D call TRBD2 (9 bases). The specimen sequenced was PBMCs. The receptor was isolated from an older woman in good health and CMV-seropositive. CDR3 nucleotide sequence: TGTGCCAGCAGCTTAGTAGCGGGGGCACAGGGGGGTAGCGAGCAGTACTTC. It encodes CASSLVAGAQGGSEQYF.